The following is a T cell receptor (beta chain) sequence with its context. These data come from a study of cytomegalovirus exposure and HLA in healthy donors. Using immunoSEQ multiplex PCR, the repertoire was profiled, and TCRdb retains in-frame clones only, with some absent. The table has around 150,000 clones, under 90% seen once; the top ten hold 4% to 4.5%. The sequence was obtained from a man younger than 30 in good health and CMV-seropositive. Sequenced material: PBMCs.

This chain's CDR3 is CASSRQGFGANVLTF. The DNA of the CDR3 is TGTGCCAGCAGTAGACAGGGTTTTGGGGCCAACGTCCTGACTTTC. The chain couples TRBV6-5 to TRBJ2-6, with TRBD1 matching over 7 bases. The length of the CDR3 is 15 residues. Germline CDR1 MNHEY, CDR2 SVGAGI. The junction had 4 bases not matched to a gene; V was cut back by 5 bases and J by 3 bases.